These T cell receptor beta chains were read from a single sample in a study of blood T cells in healthy people across ages. Each CDR3 protein gets one entry after TCRdb re-called the 5' RACE reads with MiXCR. The sample has around 690,000 distinct CDR3 sequences, 58% seen once. Sample: blood. The origin of the receptors is a man aged 55 to 70 in good health. Each CDR3 is given with its conserved first and last residue. A D gene is named only where the DNA matches it firmly. Size values are once, few and many counts, or a class for expanded clones, and some rows have none.

CDR3 DNA,CDR3 protein,V gene,clone size,J gene,D gene
TGTGCCAGCAGCGTAGCTAGCGGGGGTCTTGGCCTCAATGAGCAGTTCTTC,CASSVASGGLGLNEQFF,TRBV9,NA,TRBJ2-1,TRBD2
TGTGCCAGCAGTCCGGACGCGCAACTCGGCATTCAGTACTTC,CASSPDAQLGIQYF,TRBV12-3/TRBV12-4,NA,TRBJ2-4,NA
TGCGCCAGCAGCCCGCAGGCAGGGGGCCGGGAAAAACTGTTTTTT,CASSPQAGGREKLFF,TRBV4-1,NA,TRBJ1-4,TRBD1
TGCAGCGTTGGCCGGGACAGTACCTACAATGAGCAGTTCTTC,CSVGRDSTYNEQFF,TRBV29-1,few,TRBJ2-1,TRBD1
TGCAGTGCTAGACCCTTAAGCAGGTCCTACAATGAGCAGTTCTTC,CSARPLSRSYNEQFF,TRBV20-1,NA,TRBJ2-1,NA
TGCGCCAGCAGCTTGGTTAGGGACCCCTACGGGCAGTACTTC,CASSLVRDPYGQYF,TRBV5-1,NA,TRBJ2-7,NA
TGCGCCAGCAGCCACAACGAAGGGGACACTGAAGCTTTCTTT,CASSHNEGDTEAFF,TRBV4-1,NA,TRBJ1-1,NA
TGTACCAGCAGCTTAGACCGGGACAGAAACTATGGCTATACCTTC,CTSSLDRDRNYGYTF,TRBV11-2,NA,TRBJ1-2,TRBD1
TGTGCCAGCAGCTTAAGCGGATGGGTAGCAGATACGCAGTATTTT,CASSLSGWVADTQYF,TRBV7-2,NA,TRBJ2-3,NA
TGTGCCATCTCCCGGGGGGGCAATCAGCCCCAGCATTTT,CAISRGGNQPQHF,TRBV10-3,NA,TRBJ1-5,NA
TGCAGTGCTAGGGGCGCCTCAGGGACGGTGGAGACCCAGTACTTC,CSARGASGTVETQYF,TRBV20-1,once,TRBJ2-5,NA
TGCAGTGCTAGAGTGGGCCAAGAAGCTTTCTTT,CSARVGQEAFF,TRBV20-1,NA,TRBJ1-1,NA
TGTGCCACCTCCCACGGGAATGAGCAGTTCTTC,CATSHGNEQFF,TRBV28,NA,TRBJ2-1,NA
TGTGCCAGCAGTTACACAGCGTACGAGCAGTACTTC,CASSYTAYEQYF,TRBV6-2/TRBV6-3,few,TRBJ2-7,NA
TGTGCCAGCAGCTTAGATCGGGACTCCGTTCGGCAGTACTTC,CASSLDRDSVRQYF,TRBV11-2,NA,TRBJ2-7,NA